These 30 T cell receptor beta chains were all obtained from the same sample, sequenced in a study of response to subunit inactivated influenza vaccine. TCRdb re-derived calls from the RT-PCR reads in MiXCR, one entry per CDR3 protein. The table shows about 530,000 distinct CDR3 sequences, with 10% to 15% occurring only once. The sample was PBMCs from blood, taken more than 35 days after vaccination. These receptors were obtained from a man between 50 and 59 years old who received an inactivated influenza vaccine.

The chain uses TRBV7-6 and TRBJ2-7; 9 positions match TRBD2. V was pared by 5 bases and J by 2 bases, with 4 bases of the junction left unmatched. The CDR3 spans 14 residues. Germline CDR1 is SGHVS and CDR2 is FNYEAQ. The CDR3 spells CASSRREGAYEQYF. CDR3 DNA: TGTGCCAGCAGCAGGCGGGAGGGAGCCTACGAGCAGTACTTC.

This clonotype was seen at least ten times. The chain couples TRBV20-1 to TRBJ1-1; TRBD1 matches at 9 bases. V shed 7 bases, J shed 5 bases, and the junction held 8 bases outside the gene matches. CDR1 is DFQATT and CDR2 is SNEGSKA in the germline V gene (reference sequence). The CDR3 covers 13 residues. CDR3 sequence (DNA): TGCAGTGTGCACAGGGGGCGACGAACTGAAGCTTTCTTT. Its protein is CSVHRGRRTEAFF.

This clonotype turned up a few times. The CDR3 spells CSAKGLAARNEQFF. The DNA of the CDR3 is TGCAGTGCTAAGGGACTAGCGGCTCGCAATGAGCAGTTCTTC. The genes are TRBV20-1 and TRBJ2-1, with TRBD2 matching 11 bases. The J segment lost 6 bases and the V segment lost 4 bases, leaving 5 bases of the junction unmatched. Per germline, CDR1 DFQATT and CDR2 SNEGSKA (reference sequence). This CDR3 has 14 residues.

This clonotype was found many times. CDR3 in amino acids: CASSANYEQYF. DNA of the CDR3: TGCGCCAGCAGCGCCAATTACGAGCAGTACTTC. The V and J genes are TRBV5-1 and TRBJ2-7; D uncertain. The V end was cut by 4 bases, the J end by 4 bases, with 6 bases between. This CDR3 comprises 11 residues. The germline CDR1 and CDR2 sequences are SGHRS and YFSETQ.

This clonotype occurred many times. This sequence joins TRBV12-3 or TRBV12-4 and TRBJ1-1; unclear D gene. The CDR3 length is 13 residues. The V and J ends lost 3 bases and 5 bases respectively, with 10 bases between them. The CDR3 region has the DNA TGTGCCAGCAGTTTGGCATTAGGGACTGAAGCTTTCTTT. Its translation: CASSLALGTEAFF.

This clonotype was seen more than once but under ten times. V gene TRBV4-1 combines with J gene TRBJ2-5; D may be TRBD1 (6 bases). V shed 3 bases and J shed 5 bases, with 19 bases lying between them. In germline, CDR1 is MGHRA, CDR2 YSYEKL. The CDR3 sequence is 16 residues long. The chain's CDR3 is CASSQRQGTPLETQYF. As DNA, the CDR3 is TGCGCCAGCAGCCAGCGTCAGGGGACACCATTGGAGACCCAGTACTTC.

This clonotype appeared many times. CDR3 nucleotide sequence: TGCGCCAGCAGCTTGGGGGCTAGCTCTTGGAGCACAGATACGCAGTATTTT. This translates into CASSLGASSWSTDTQYF. The gene calls are TRBV5-1 and TRBJ2-3, with D perhaps TRBD2 (5 bases). Germline loops: CDR1 SGHRS, CDR2 YFSETQ. The V and J ends lost 0 bases and 0 bases respectively, with 14 bases between them. CDR3 length equals 17 residues.

Points on this clonotype: At one end the junction does not follow the germline gene, possibly because of a read error. The chain is built from TRBV9 and TRBJ2-1; 8 bases are shared with TRBD1. There are 15 residues in the CDR3. Germline loops: CDR1 SGDLS, CDR2 YYNGEE. This chain's CDR3 is CASSIGQGSHNEQFF. In DNA, the CDR3 is TGTGCCAGCAGCATAGGACAGGGCTCCCACAATGAGCAGTTCTTC.

The rearrangement joins TRBV6-5 to TRBJ2-5, with 9 bases identical to TRBD2. With V trimmed by 4 bases and J by 5 bases, 8 bases remained unmatched. This CDR3 is 15 amino acids long. The germline CDR1 and CDR2 sequences are MNHEY and SVGAGI. CDR3 sequence (DNA): TGTGCCAGCAGTTTCAATAGCGGGGGCGGGGAGACCCAGTACTTC. Amino acids: CASSFNSGGGETQYF.

This clonotype has more than one count but fewer than ten. A read error may account for a junction end that differs from germline. V usage is TRBV7-2 and J usage is TRBJ2-5; TRBD1 is a possible D gene (5 bases). Germline V gene lookup returns CDR1 SGHTA and CDR2 FQGNSA. CDR3 length equals 16 residues. CDR3 in DNA: TGTGCCAGCAGCTTAGCGACAGTTCCTCTCCAAGGGACCCAGTACTTC. It encodes CASSLATVPLQGTQYF.

This clonotype turned up a few times. This sequence joins TRBV12-3 or TRBV12-4 and TRBJ1-1; 7 bases fit TRBD1. The CDR3 runs to 14 residues. Trimming took 5 bases from V and 4 from J; bases not matched to a gene: 7. CDR3: CASSRDPGGTEAFF. Written as DNA, the CDR3 is TGTGCCAGCAGTCGCGACCCAGGGGGCACTGAAGCTTTCTTT.

This clonotype occurred a few times. The chain recombines TRBV13 with TRBJ1-1, with D perhaps TRBD1 (5 bases). Germline values: CDR1 PRHDT, CDR2 FYEKMQ (reference sequence). Between the trimmed V and J ends, which lost 5 bases and 1 base, there was a span of 11 bases. The CDR3 has 14 amino acids. This CDR3 is CASSAGHPNTEAFF. CDR3 coding DNA: TGTGCCAGCAGCGCCGGACACCCGAACACTGAAGCTTTCTTT.

The V and J genes are TRBV3-1 and TRBJ2-7; 8 nucleotides agree with TRBD1. The germline gives CDR1 LGHDT, CDR2 YNNKEL (reference sequence). The length of the CDR3 is 15 residues. Trimming cost V 5 bases and J 3 bases; bases outside gene matches: 9. Here the CDR3 DNA reads TGTGCCAGCAGCGACCCAGGGGGCCCTGTCTACGAGCAGTACTTC. As protein: CASSDPGGPVYEQYF.

This clonotype was seen a handful of times. The chain employs TRBV20-1 and TRBJ2-2; 11 nucleotides match TRBD2. Germline CDR1 DFQATT, CDR2 SNEGSKA (reference sequence). The CDR3 has 16 amino acids. Trimming took 3 bases from V and 5 from J; bases not matched to a gene: 8. The CDR3 DNA reads TGCAGTGCTAGTGCACTAGCGGGAGTAGGAACCGGGGAGCTGTTTTTT. This sequence encodes CSASALAGVGTGELFF.

This clonotype was counted only a few times. V gene TRBV3-1 combines with J gene TRBJ2-5; the D is unclear. The V gene's germline CDR1 is LGHDT and CDR2 YNNKEL (reference sequence). The CDR3 sequence is 16 residues long. V lost 1 base and J lost 5, with 17 bases in between. The CDR3 here is CASSQGILSVSETQYF. CDR3 sequence (DNA): TGTGCCAGCAGCCAAGGAATCCTTTCGGTTTCGGAGACCCAGTACTTC.

The chain uses TRBV6-1 and TRBJ1-1, with a possible D match to TRBD1 (5 bases). V was trimmed by 1 base and J by 4 bases, leaving 7 bases between them. The length of the CDR3 is 13 residues. Germline CDR1 and CDR2: MNHNS and SASEGT. For the CDR3, the DNA is TGTGCCAGCAGTGAAGGCAGGGTCACTGAAGCTTTCTTT. This gives the protein CASSEGRVTEAFF.

In its sample, this clonotype was seen a few times. CDR3 sequence reads: CASSDLREEVNTEAFF. The CDR3 DNA reads TGTGCCAGCAGTGATCTACGTGAGGAGGTGAACACTGAAGCTTTCTTT. This rearrangement joins TRBV6-1 to TRBJ1-1, with D unclear. V was cut by 3 bases and J by 0 bases, with 14 bases left in between. Per the germline V gene, CDR1 is MNHNS and CDR2 is SASEGT. The CDR3 length is 16 residues.

The chain combines TRBV7-9 with TRBJ1-6; weak D call: TRBD1 (5 bases). V was shortened by 1 base and J by 10 bases, with 11 bases between the two germline ends. This CDR3 has 14 residues. Per germline, CDR1 SEHNR and CDR2 FQNEAQ (reference sequence). CDR3 region: CASSLEGFGSPLHF. The CDR3 DNA sequence: TGTGCCAGCAGCTTAGAGGGGTTTGGGTCACCCCTCCACTTT.

The V gene is TRBV12-3 or TRBV12-4, the J gene TRBJ2-3; D gene unclear. The CDR3 extends over 16 amino acids. V shed 6 bases and J shed 3 bases, with 19 bases lying between them. The CDR3 sequence: CASRPGPLALTDTQYF. In DNA, the CDR3 is TGTGCCAGCAGGCCTGGGCCCCTGGCGCTAACAGATACGCAGTATTTT.

The chain joins TRBV12-3 or TRBV12-4 to TRBJ2-1, with 10 bases that match TRBD1. V gave up 3 bases and J gave up 0 bases; unmatched junction bases: 8. This CDR3 region has 18 residues. CDR3 protein: CASSFGTGAVSSYNEQFF. DNA of the CDR3: TGTGCCAGCAGTTTTGGGACAGGGGCGGTCAGCTCCTACAATGAGCAGTTCTTC.

The chain employs TRBV4-1 and TRBJ2-7, with 9 nucleotides matching TRBD2. Germline loops: CDR1 MGHRA, CDR2 YSYEKL. The CDR3 runs 14 residues. J was trimmed by 4 bases and V by 5 bases; bases with no gene match: 6. The CDR3 DNA follows: TGCGCCAGCAGCGCCGGGACTAGCCTGTACGAGCAGTACTTC. Translating gives CASSAGTSLYEQYF.

In its sample, this clonotype was seen a few times. This rearrangement joins TRBV5-6 to TRBJ2-4; D gene unclear. CDR1 and CDR2 from the germline V gene are SGHDT and YYEEEE. This CDR3 is built from 12 residues. V lost 1 base and J 6 bases, leaving 5 bases between the germline ends. In DNA form, the CDR3 reads TGTGCCAGCAGCTTGTCCCCAAACATTCAGTACTTC. Residues: CASSLSPNIQYF. Supplemented by reference TRBV5-6 and TRBJ2-4, the full variable domain reads DAGVTQSPTHLIKTRGQQVTLRCSPKSGHDTVSWYQQALGQGPQFIFQYYEEEERQRGNFPDRFSGHQFPNYSSELNVNALLLGDSALYLCASSLSPNIQYFGAGTRLSVL.

The chain joins TRBV7-8 to TRBJ2-7, with 10 bases aligning to TRBD1. The V gene end was trimmed by 3 bases and the J gene end by 3 bases; junction bases not matched to a gene: 8. Germline CDR1 and CDR2: SGHVS and FQNEAQ. This CDR3 has 16 amino acids. CDR3 region: CASSLALGQGSYEQYF. In DNA form, the CDR3 reads TGTGCCAGCAGCTTGGCTTTGGGACAGGGGAGCTACGAGCAGTACTTC.

This clonotype showed up many times. J is TRBJ1-5 and V is TRBV11-2; 8 nucleotides match TRBD1. CDR1 and CDR2 from the germline V gene are SGHAT and FQNNGV. CDR3 size: 15 residues. J lost 3 bases, V lost 5 bases, and 6 bases had no gene match. The CDR3 DNA follows: TGTGCCAGCAGCCCCGGGACAGGACTCAATCAGCCCCAGCATTTT. This encodes CASSPGTGLNQPQHF. The full variable domain, in which reference TRBV11-2 and TRBJ1-5 provide the parts outside the CDR3, is EAGVAQSPRYKIIEKRQSVAFWCNPISGHATLYWYQQILGQGPKLLIQFQNNGVVDDSQLPKDRFSAERLKGVDSTLKIQPAKLEDSAVYLCASSPGTGLNQPQHFGDGTRLSIL.

This clonotype has ten or more counts. This chain joins TRBV12-3 or TRBV12-4 and TRBJ1-4; no clear D gene. Trimming shortened V by 5 bases and J by 8 bases, and 12 bases separated the two germline ends. This CDR3 contains 13 residues. CDR3 sequence: CASSPKAGEKLFF. The CDR3 DNA is TGTGCCAGCAGTCCAAAGGCGGGAGAAAAACTGTTTTTT.

Here the CDR3 reads CATSDWTVNEQFF. The CDR3 region has the DNA TGTGCCACCAGTGATTGGACTGTCAATGAGCAGTTCTTC. The rearrangement links TRBV24-1 to TRBJ2-1; perhaps TRBD2 as D (5 bases). V was clipped by 2 bases and J by 6 bases, with 7 bases between them. CDR1 KGHDR and CDR2 SFDVKD come from the germline V gene. The CDR3 extends over 13 amino acids.

The chain combines TRBV9 with TRBJ1-1; TRBD1 matches at 7 bases. With V trimmed by 3 bases and J by 10 bases, 15 bases remained unmatched. CDR3 length: 15 amino acids. Germline CDR1 is SGDLS and CDR2 is YYNGEE. The CDR3 sequence is CASSASPDGQAGAFF. The CDR3 DNA reads TGTGCCAGCAGCGCATCACCGGACGGACAGGCAGGAGCTTTCTTT.

The sample holds one count of this clonotype. The chain joins TRBV20-1 to TRBJ2-2; no clear D. V was trimmed by 1 base and J by 6 bases, leaving 3 bases between them. The CDR3 contains 11 residues. Germline V gene data show CDR1 as DFQATT and CDR2 as SNEGSKA (reference sequence). CDR3 in DNA: TGCAGTGCTAGAGTGGCCGGGGAGCTGTTTTTT. Its protein is CSARVAGELFF.

Many counts were recorded for this clonotype. This sequence joins TRBV20-1 and TRBJ2-3; TRBD2 agrees at 11 bases. This CDR3 has 17 residues. The junction had 11 bases not matched to a gene; V was cut back by 0 bases and J by 6 bases. CDR1 and CDR2 from the germline V gene are DFQATT and SNEGSKA (reference sequence). The CDR3 spells CSARDSGLAGGVDTQYF. The CDR3 DNA reads as TGCAGTGCTAGAGATAGTGGGCTAGCGGGAGGTGTCGATACGCAGTATTTT.

CDR3 sequence: CASSNLGLAGDYEQFF. The DNA of the CDR3 is TGTGCCAGCAGCAACTTGGGACTAGCGGGAGACTATGAGCAGTTCTTC. The chain couples TRBV11-2 to TRBJ2-1; 14 bases agree with TRBD2. This CDR3 has 16 residues. CDR1 and CDR2 (germline): SGHAT, FQNNGV. V dropped 5 bases and J dropped 8; count of bases not matched to a gene: 8. Based on the CDR3 plus reference TRBV11-2 and TRBJ2-1, the full variable domain is EAGVAQSPRYKIIEKRQSVAFWCNPISGHATLYWYQQILGQGPKLLIQFQNNGVVDDSQLPKDRFSAERLKGVDSTLKIQPAKLEDSAVYLCASSNLGLAGDYEQFFGPGTRLTVL.